This is a list of T cell receptor beta chains from one sample in a study of CD4 T cells in relation to SARS-CoV-2 and coronaviruses. Their target antigens are unknown. The assay was immunoSEQ multiplex PCR, and TCRdb's table has in-frame clones only and misses some. Among 35,000 to 45,000 clones listed, just under 85% were seen once. The specimen sequenced was naive CD4+ T cells from PBMCs, cultured in vitro. Source of these receptors: an adult with COVID-19. The CDR3 runs from the conserved cysteine through the conserved F or W. The D gene is left open where the match is weak. Rows give clone size only sometimes, using once, few, many, or a class for an expanded clone.

D,V,size,J,CDR3,DNA
NA,TRBV9,few,TRBJ2-1,CASSTDPSSYNEQFF,TGTGCCAGCAGCACGGACCCGAGCTCCTACAATGAGCAGTTCTTC
TRBD2,TRBV19,NA,TRBJ2-2,CAAYQPTSGRGIPGELFF,TGTGCCGCCTATCAACCGACTAGCGGGAGGGGCATTCCCGGGGAGCTGTTTTTT
NA,TRBV6-5,NA,TRBJ1-3,CASTSWAGNTIYF,TGTGCCAGCACCTCCTGGGCCGGAAACACCATATATTTT
NA,TRBV5-6,once,TRBJ2-1,CASSLDVASYNEQFF,TGTGCCAGCAGCTTGGATGTAGCCAGCTACAATGAGCAGTTCTTC
NA,TRBV21-1,NA,TRBJ2-7,CASRKRLAGGYSYEQYF,TGTGCCAGCAGGAAAAGGCTAGCGGGAGGGTACTCCTACGAGCAGTACTTC
TRBD2,TRBV5-4,NA,TRBJ2-7,CASSTGGAAYEQYF,TGTGCCAGCAGTACCGGGGGGGCAGCCTACGAGCAGTACTTC
NA,TRBV12-3/TRBV12-4,NA,TRBJ1-5,CASSLGSNQPQHF,TGTGCCAGCAGTTTGGGGTCTAATCAGCCCCAGCATTTT
TRBD1,TRBV28,few,TRBJ1-2,CASSSMDREGYGYTF,TGTGCCAGCAGTTCCATGGACAGGGAGGGCTATGGCTACACCTTC
NA,TRBV28,NA,TRBJ1-6,CASSFVSGGRNSPLHF,TGTGCCAGCAGTTTTGTGTCGGGGGGCAGAAATTCACCCCTCCACTTT
TRBD1,TRBV5-4,NA,TRBJ2-3,CASSPRGTGHTDTQYF,TGTGCCAGCAGCCCTCGCGGGACAGGCCATACAGATACGCAGTATTTT
NA,TRBV19,once,TRBJ1-2,CASSVVTGNYGYTF,TGTGCCAGTAGTGTAGTGACGGGAAACTATGGCTACACCTTC
NA,TRBV19,once,TRBJ2-2,CVTRGGLDTGELFF,TGTGTCACTAGGGGGGGGCTGGACACCGGGGAGCTGTTTTTT
NA,TRBV5-1,NA,TRBJ2-5,CASSLSGAAQETQYF,TGCGCCAGCAGCTTATCCGGGGCCGCACAAGAGACCCAGTACTTC
TRBD1,TRBV23-1,NA,TRBJ2-5,CASSQSSGGQETQYF,TGCGCCAGCAGTCAATCTTCAGGGGGCCAAGAGACCCAGTACTTC
TRBD1,TRBV3-1/TRBV3-2,NA,TRBJ2-7,CASSPDRGVEGTYEQYF,TGTGCCAGCAGCCCAGACAGGGGCGTGGAGGGGACCTACGAGCAGTACTTC
NA,TRBV5-1,once,TRBJ1-3,CASSLAGVGNTIYF,TGCGCCAGCAGCTTGGCCGGGGTTGGAAACACCATATATTTT
TRBD2,TRBV5-4,NA,TRBJ2-7,CASRQGTGTSGPYEQYF,TGTGCCAGCAGACAAGGTACCGGGACTAGCGGGCCCTACGAGCAGTACTTC
TRBD1,TRBV20-1,NA,TRBJ1-6,CSASRDRVFFNSPLHF,TGCAGTGCTAGTAGGGACAGGGTCTTCTTTAATTCACCCCTCCACTTT
NA,TRBV2,once,TRBJ2-3,CASITTSTDTQYF,TGTGCCAGCATAACTACTAGCACAGATACGCAGTATTTT
TRBD2,TRBV6-5,NA,TRBJ2-1,CASSRGLAGYNEQFF,TGTGCCAGCAGTCGGGGACTAGCGGGCTACAATGAGCAGTTCTTC
NA,TRBV30,NA,TRBJ1-2,CAWSQDRHYGYTF,TGTGCCTGGAGTCAGGACAGACACTATGGCTACACCTTC
TRBD2,TRBV5-1,NA,TRBJ2-2,CASSQPSGKNTGELFF,TGCGCCAGCAGTCAACCTAGCGGGAAGAACACCGGGGAGCTGTTTTTT
NA,TRBV12-3/TRBV12-4,NA,TRBJ1-1,CASSLGRGTEAFF,TGTGCCAGCAGCCTAGGGCGGGGCACTGAAGCTTTCTTT
TRBD2,TRBV5-1,NA,TRBJ2-3,CASSLPTSGGSTDTQYF,TGCGCCAGCAGCTTACCCACTAGCGGGGGAAGCACAGATACGCAGTATTTT
TRBD2,TRBV4-1,NA,TRBJ2-7,CASSQAAGAAYEQYF,TGCGCCAGCAGCCAAGCAGCGGGGGCGGCATACGAGCAGTACTTC
NA,TRBV5-1,NA,TRBJ2-5,CASSLAALVGETQYF,TGCGCCAGCAGCTTGGCCGCACTAGTGGGGGAGACCCAGTACTTC
NA,TRBV25-1,once,TRBJ2-2,CASSESHITGELFF,TGTGCCAGCAGTGAATCACACATCACCGGAGAGCTGTTTTTT
NA,TRBV4-1,NA,TRBJ2-1,CASSQPTRGTSEQFF,TGCGCCAGCAGCCAACCGACTAGGGGTACATCTGAGCAGTTCTTC